This T cell receptor (beta chain) appears in the sequencing data of a study of T cells in Graves' hyperthyroidism and ophthalmopathy. The source material, RNA transcripts, was used to amplify TCR beta CDR3 regions. A set of HTBI primers served as the primers for a first-round RT-PCR of the TCR CDR3. TCRdb used MiXCR to reprocess the multiplex PCR reads, holding one entry per CDR3 protein. The sample lists more than 500,000 distinct CDR3 sequences; roughly 15% were seen once. This clonotype was seen only a few times. Trimming shortened V by 3 bases and J by 0 bases, and 9 bases separated the two germline ends. This CDR3 is built from 14 residues. CDR1 is MNHEY and CDR2 is SMNVEV in the germline V gene (reference sequence).

This receptor was obtained from a woman between 40 and 55 years old with Graves' hyperthyroidism. This chain uses TRBV27 with TRBJ2-7, with a tentative D call TRBD2 (6 bases). The sequencing input was blood. The CDR3 is CASSFAAGSYEQYF. DNA of the CDR3: TGTGCCAGCAGTTTCGCAGCGGGCTCCTACGAGCAGTACTTC.